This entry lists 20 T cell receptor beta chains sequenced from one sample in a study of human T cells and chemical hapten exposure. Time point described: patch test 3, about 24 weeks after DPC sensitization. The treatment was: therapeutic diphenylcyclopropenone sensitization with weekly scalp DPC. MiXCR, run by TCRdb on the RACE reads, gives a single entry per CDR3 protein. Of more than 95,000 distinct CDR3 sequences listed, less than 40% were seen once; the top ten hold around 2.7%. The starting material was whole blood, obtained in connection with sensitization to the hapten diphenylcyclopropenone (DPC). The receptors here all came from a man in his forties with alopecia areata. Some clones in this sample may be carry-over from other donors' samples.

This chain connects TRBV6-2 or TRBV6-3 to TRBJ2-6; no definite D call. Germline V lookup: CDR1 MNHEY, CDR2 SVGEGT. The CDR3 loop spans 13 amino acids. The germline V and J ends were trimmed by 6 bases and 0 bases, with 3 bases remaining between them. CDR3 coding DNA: TGTGCCAGCAGCCACTCTGGGGCCAACGTCCTGACTTTC. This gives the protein CASSHSGANVLTF.

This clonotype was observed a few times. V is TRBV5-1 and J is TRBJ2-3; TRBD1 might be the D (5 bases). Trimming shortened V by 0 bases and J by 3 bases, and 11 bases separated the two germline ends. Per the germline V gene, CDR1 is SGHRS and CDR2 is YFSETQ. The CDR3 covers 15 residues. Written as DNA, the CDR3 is TGCGCCAGCAGCTTGGTAGGGGCGAGGACAGATACGCAGTATTTT. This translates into CASSLVGARTDTQYF. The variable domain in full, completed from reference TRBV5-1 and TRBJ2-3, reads KAGVTQTPRYLIKTRGQQVTLSCSPISGHRSVSWYQQTPGQGLQFLFEYFSETQRNKGNFPGRFSGRQFSNSRSEMNVSTLELGDSALYLCASSLVGARTDTQYFGPGTRLTVL.

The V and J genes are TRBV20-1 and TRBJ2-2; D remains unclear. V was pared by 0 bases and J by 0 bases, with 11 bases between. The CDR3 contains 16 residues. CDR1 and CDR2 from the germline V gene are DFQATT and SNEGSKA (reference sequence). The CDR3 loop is CSAREGTPANTGELFF. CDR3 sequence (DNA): TGCAGTGCTAGAGAGGGAACTCCCGCGAACACCGGGGAGCTGTTTTTT.

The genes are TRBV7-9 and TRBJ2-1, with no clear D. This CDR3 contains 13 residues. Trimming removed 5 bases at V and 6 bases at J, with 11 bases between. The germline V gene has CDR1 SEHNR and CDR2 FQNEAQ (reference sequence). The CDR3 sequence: CASSPRQTNEQFF. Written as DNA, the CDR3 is TGTGCCAGCAGCCCCCGGCAAACCAATGAGCAGTTCTTC.

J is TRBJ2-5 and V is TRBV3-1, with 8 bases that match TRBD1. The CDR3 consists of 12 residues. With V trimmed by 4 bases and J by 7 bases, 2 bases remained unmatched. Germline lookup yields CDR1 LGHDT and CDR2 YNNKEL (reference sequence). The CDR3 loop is CASSRDRSTQYF. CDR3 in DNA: TGTGCCAGCAGCCGGGACAGGTCGACCCAGTACTTC.

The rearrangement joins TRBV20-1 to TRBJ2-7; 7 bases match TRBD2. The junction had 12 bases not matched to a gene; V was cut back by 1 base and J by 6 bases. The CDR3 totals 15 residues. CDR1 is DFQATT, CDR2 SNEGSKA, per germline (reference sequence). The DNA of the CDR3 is TGCAGTGCTAGAGGACACGGACTAGAGGTTGGCGAGCAGTACGTC. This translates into CSARGHGLEVGEQYV.

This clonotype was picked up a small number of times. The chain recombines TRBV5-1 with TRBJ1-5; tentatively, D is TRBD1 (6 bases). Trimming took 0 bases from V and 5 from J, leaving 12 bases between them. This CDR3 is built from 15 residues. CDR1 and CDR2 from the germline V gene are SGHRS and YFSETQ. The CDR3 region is CASSLVGGPDQPQHF. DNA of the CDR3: TGCGCCAGCAGCTTGGTGGGGGGGCCGGATCAGCCCCAGCATTTT.

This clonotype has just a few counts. For the CDR3, the DNA is TGTGCCACCAGCAGAGATCTAAGCGCCGGCGGTCTCTACGAGCAGTACGTC. Translation gives CATSRDLSAGGLYEQYV. V gene TRBV15 combines with J gene TRBJ2-7, with D hard to call. V was pared by 0 bases and J by 3 bases, with 18 bases between. CDR3 length: 17 amino acids. The germline V gene has CDR1 LNHNV and CDR2 YYDKDF (reference sequence).

CDR3: CASSYSGAEAFF. CDR3 nucleotide sequence: TGTGCCAGCAGTTACTCCGGGGCTGAAGCTTTCTTT. This chain links TRBV6-2 or TRBV6-3 with TRBJ1-1; D unresolved. Deletions cut 0 bases from V and 6 bases from J, with 5 bases between. CDR1 MNHEY and CDR2 SVGEGT come from the germline V gene. The CDR3 sequence is 12 residues long.

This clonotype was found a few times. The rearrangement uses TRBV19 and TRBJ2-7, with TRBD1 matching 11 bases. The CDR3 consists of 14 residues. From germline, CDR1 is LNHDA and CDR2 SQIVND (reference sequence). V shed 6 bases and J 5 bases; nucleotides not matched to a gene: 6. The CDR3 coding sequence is TGTGCCAGTAGGCGGACAGGGGGCGAAGACGAGCAGTACTTC. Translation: CASRRTGGEDEQYF.

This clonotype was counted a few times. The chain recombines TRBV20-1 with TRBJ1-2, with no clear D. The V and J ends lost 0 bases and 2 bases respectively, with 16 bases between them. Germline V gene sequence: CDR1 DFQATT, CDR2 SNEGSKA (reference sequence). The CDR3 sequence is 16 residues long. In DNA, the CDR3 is TGCAGTGCTAGAGATCTGCCCACGGCCGGGAACTATGGCTACACCTTC. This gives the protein CSARDLPTAGNYGYTF.

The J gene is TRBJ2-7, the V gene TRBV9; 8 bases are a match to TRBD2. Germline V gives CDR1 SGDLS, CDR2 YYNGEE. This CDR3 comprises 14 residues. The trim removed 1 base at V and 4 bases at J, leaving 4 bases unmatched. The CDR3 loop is CASSVRREAYEQYF. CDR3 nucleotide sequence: TGTGCCAGCAGCGTACGGCGGGAGGCATACGAGCAGTACTTC. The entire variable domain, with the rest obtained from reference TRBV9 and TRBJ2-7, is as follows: DSGVTQTPKHLITATGQRVTLRCSPRSGDLSVYWYQQSLDQGLQFLIQYYNGEERAKGNILERFSAQQFPDLHSELNLSSLELGDSALYFCASSVRREAYEQYFGPGTRLTVT.

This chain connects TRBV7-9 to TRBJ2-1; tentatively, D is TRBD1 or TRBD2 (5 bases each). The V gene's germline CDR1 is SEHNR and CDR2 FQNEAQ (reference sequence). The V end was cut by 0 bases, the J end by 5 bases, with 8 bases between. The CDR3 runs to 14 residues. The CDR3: CASSLAGRDNEQFF. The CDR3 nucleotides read TGTGCCAGCAGCTTAGCGGGACGAGACAATGAGCAGTTCTTC.

The CDR3 here is CASMQVAYEQYF. DNA of the CDR3: TGTGCCAGCATGCAGGTAGCCTACGAGCAGTACTTC. The chain uses TRBV6-1 and TRBJ2-7; no definite D call. Trimming removed 7 bases from V and 2 bases from J, with 9 bases in between. Germline CDR1 reads MNHNS; CDR2 reads SASEGT. This CDR3 is 12 amino acids long.

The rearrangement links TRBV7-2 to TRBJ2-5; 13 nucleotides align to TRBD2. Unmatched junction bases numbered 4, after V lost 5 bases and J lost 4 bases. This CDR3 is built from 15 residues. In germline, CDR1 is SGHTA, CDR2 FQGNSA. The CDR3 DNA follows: TGTGCCAGCAGCCCGGGACTAGCGGGACGAGAGACCCAGTACTTC. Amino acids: CASSPGLAGRETQYF.

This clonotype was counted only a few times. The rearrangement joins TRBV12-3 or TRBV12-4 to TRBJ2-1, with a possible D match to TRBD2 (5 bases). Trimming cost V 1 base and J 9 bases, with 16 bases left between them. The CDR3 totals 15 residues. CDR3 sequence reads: CASSLVSGRWGEQFF. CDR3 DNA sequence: TGTGCCAGCAGTTTAGTGTCGGGAAGGTGGGGTGAGCAGTTCTTC.

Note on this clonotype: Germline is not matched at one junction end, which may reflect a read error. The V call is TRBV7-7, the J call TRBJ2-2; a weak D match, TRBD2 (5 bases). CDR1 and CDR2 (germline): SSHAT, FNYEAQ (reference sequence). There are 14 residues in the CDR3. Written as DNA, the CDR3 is TGTGCTAGCACCAAAACCGGGGACACCGGGGAGCTGTTTTTT. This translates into CASTKTGDTGELFF. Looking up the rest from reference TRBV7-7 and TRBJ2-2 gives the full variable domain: GAGVSQSPRYKVTKRGQDVTLRCDPISSHATLYWYQQALGQGPEFLTYFNYEAQPDKSGLPSDRFSAERPEGSISTLTIQRTEQRDSAMYRCASTKTGDTGELFFGEGSRLTVL.

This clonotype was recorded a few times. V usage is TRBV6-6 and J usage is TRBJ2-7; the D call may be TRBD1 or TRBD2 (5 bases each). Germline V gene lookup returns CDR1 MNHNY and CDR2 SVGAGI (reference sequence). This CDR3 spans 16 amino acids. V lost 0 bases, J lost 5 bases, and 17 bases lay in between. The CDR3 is CASSYSIRDPRHEQYF. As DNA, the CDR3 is TGTGCCAGCAGTTACTCGATAAGGGACCCGCGCCACGAGCAGTACTTC.

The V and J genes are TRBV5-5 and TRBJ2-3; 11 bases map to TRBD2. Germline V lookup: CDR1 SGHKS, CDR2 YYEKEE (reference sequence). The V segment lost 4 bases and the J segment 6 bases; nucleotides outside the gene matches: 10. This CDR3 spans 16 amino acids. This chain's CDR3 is CASSPIAGGSPDTQYF. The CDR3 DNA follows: TGTGCCAGCAGCCCTATAGCGGGAGGGTCCCCGGATACGCAGTATTTT. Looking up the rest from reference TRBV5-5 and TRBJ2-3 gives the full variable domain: DAGVTQSPTHLIKTRGQQVTLRCSPISGHKSVSWYQQVLGQGPQFIFQYYEKEERGRGNFPDRFSARQFPNYSSELNVNALLLGDSALYLCASSPIAGGSPDTQYFGPGTRLTVL.

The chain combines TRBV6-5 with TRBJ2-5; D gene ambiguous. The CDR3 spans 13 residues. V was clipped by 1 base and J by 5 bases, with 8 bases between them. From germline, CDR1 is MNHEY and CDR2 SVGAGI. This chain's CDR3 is CASSYFGVETQYF. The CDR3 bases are TGTGCCAGCAGTTACTTTGGGGTGGAGACCCAGTACTTC.